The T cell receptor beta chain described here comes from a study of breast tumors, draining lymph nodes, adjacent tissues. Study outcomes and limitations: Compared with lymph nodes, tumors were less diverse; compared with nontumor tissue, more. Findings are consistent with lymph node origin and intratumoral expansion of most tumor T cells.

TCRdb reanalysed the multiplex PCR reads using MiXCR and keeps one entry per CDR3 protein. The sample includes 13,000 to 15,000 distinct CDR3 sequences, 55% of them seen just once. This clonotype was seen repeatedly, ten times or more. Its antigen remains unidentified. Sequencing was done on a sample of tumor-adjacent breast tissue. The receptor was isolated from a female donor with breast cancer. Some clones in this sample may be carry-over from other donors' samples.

The CDR3 region is CASSHLAAESYEQYF. CDR3 nucleotide sequence: TGTGCCAGCAGTCACTTGGCGGCAGAGTCCTACGAGCAGTACTTC. J is TRBJ2-7 and V is TRBV6-5; D is ambiguous. This CDR3 is 15 amino acids long. Trimming removed 5 bases from V and 1 base from J, with 15 bases in between. The germline V gene encodes CDR1 MNHEY and CDR2 SVGAGI.